Only a few counts were recorded for the clone carrying this T cell receptor beta chain. Its antigen is as yet unknown. One end of the junction fails to match germline, which may point to a read error. This CDR3 is also generated by other DNA sequences in the sample. This CDR3 has 15 amino acids. Looked up from germline, CDR1 is SQVTM and CDR2 is ANQGSEA. This entry is derived from a study of T cells after posttransplantation cyclophosphamide. General study results and limits: Donor-recipient repertoire similarity was low at 1-2 months, rising over year one. Recipient CMV seropositivity and CMV reactivation strongly tracked TRB clonality. TRB overlap between skin or GI tissue T cells and blood was limited.

The repertoire was sequenced with immunoSEQ multiplex PCR; TCRdb's copy has only in-frame clones and lacks some. The table lists 950 to 1,500 clones, 74% of them singletons. On the day of bone marrow donation, the related graft donor provided peripheral blood. This clonotype originated in a man aged 45-65 years in good health, CMV-negative, and a related stem cell transplant donor. This sequence joins TRBV29-1 and TRBJ1-6; perhaps TRBD1 as D (5 bases). The specimen sequenced was memory CD8+ T cells sorted from blood. This CDR3 is CSVGWGEAYNSPLHF. DNA for the CDR3: TGCAGCGTTGGTTGGGGCGAGGCCTATAATTCCCCCCTCCACTTT.